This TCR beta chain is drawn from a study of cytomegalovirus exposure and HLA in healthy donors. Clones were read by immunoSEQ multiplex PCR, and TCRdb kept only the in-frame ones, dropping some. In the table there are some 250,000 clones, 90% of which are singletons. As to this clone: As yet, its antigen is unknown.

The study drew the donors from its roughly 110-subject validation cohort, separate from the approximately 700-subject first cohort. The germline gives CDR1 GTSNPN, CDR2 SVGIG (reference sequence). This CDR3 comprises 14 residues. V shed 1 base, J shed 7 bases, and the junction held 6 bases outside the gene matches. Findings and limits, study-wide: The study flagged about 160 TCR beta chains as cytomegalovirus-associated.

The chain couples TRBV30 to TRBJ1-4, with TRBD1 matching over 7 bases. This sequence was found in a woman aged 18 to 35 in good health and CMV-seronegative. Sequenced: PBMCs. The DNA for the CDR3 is TGTGCCTGGAGTGGACAGGGAAAGTCTGAAAAACTGTTTTTT. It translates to CAWSGQGKSEKLFF.